This T cell receptor beta chain appears in the sequencing data of a study of T cell changes during pregnancy in multiple sclerosis. The CDR3 runs 11 residues. V dropped 5 bases and J dropped 5 bases, with 9 bases sitting between them. Germline V gene sequence: CDR1 DFQATT, CDR2 SNEGSKA (reference sequence). Assay: immunoSEQ multiplex PCR; the TCRdb copy retains only in-frame clones and omits some. This table has 95,000 to 110,000 clones, roughly 92% appearing once. V gene TRBV20-1 combines with J gene TRBJ2-5; maybe TRBD1 (5 bases). This TCR came from a female donor with multiple sclerosis, enrolled in a pregnancy study. The source material was peripheral blood, sampled after pregnancy. CDR3 DNA sequence: TGCAGTGCTGACAGTTCGGAGACCCAGTACTTC. This translates into CSADSSETQYF.